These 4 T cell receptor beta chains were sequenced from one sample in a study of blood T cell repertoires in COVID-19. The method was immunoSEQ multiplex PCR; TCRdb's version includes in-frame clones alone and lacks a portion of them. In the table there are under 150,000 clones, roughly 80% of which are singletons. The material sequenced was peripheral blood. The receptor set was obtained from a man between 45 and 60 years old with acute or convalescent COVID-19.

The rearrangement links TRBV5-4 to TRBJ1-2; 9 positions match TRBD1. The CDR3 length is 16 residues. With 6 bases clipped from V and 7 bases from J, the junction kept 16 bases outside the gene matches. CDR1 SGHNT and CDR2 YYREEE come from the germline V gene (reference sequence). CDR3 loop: CASTNAQAGQGLGYTF. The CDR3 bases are TGTGCCAGCACGAACGCTCAGGCGGGACAGGGACTTGGCTACACCTTC.

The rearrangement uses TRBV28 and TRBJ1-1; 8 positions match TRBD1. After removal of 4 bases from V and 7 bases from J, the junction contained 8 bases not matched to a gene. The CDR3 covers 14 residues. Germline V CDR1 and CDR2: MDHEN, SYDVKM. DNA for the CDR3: TGTGCCAGCAGTTCGACAGGGGCCGGCCTTGAAGCTTTCTTT. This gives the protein CASSSTGAGLEAFF.

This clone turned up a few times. The CDR3 loop is CASSMGGIQETQYF. The CDR3, as DNA: TGTGCCAGTAGTATGGGAGGGATCCAAGAGACCCAGTACTTC. The chain links TRBV19 to TRBJ2-5, with 7 bases fitting TRBD2. There are 14 residues in the CDR3. Trimming took 3 bases from V and 1 from J; bases not matched to a gene: 2. The germline V gene encodes CDR1 LNHDA and CDR2 SQIVND (reference sequence).

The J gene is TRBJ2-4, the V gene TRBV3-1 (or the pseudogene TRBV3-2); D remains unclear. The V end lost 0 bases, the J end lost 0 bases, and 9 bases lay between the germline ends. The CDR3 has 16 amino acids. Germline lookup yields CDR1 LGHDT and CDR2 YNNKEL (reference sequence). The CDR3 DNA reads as TGTGCCAGCAGCCAAGATTTTTCTCTAGCCAAAAACATTCAGTACTTC. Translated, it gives CASSQDFSLAKNIQYF.